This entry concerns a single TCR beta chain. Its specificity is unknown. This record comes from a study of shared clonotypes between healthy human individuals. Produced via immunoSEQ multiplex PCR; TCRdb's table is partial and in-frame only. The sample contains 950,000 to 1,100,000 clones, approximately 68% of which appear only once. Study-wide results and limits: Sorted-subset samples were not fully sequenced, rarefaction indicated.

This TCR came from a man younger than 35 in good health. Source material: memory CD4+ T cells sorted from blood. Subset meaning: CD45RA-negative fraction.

The CDR3 reads CASSRALRNYGYTF. The DNA for the CDR3 is TGTGCCAGCAGCCGGGCCCTCCGGAACTATGGCTACACCTTC. The V call is TRBV6-5, the J call TRBJ1-2, with D unclear. With 6 bases removed from V and 2 bases from J, the gap between germline ends came to 13 bases. This CDR3 has 14 residues. Per germline, CDR1 MNHEY and CDR2 SVGAGI.